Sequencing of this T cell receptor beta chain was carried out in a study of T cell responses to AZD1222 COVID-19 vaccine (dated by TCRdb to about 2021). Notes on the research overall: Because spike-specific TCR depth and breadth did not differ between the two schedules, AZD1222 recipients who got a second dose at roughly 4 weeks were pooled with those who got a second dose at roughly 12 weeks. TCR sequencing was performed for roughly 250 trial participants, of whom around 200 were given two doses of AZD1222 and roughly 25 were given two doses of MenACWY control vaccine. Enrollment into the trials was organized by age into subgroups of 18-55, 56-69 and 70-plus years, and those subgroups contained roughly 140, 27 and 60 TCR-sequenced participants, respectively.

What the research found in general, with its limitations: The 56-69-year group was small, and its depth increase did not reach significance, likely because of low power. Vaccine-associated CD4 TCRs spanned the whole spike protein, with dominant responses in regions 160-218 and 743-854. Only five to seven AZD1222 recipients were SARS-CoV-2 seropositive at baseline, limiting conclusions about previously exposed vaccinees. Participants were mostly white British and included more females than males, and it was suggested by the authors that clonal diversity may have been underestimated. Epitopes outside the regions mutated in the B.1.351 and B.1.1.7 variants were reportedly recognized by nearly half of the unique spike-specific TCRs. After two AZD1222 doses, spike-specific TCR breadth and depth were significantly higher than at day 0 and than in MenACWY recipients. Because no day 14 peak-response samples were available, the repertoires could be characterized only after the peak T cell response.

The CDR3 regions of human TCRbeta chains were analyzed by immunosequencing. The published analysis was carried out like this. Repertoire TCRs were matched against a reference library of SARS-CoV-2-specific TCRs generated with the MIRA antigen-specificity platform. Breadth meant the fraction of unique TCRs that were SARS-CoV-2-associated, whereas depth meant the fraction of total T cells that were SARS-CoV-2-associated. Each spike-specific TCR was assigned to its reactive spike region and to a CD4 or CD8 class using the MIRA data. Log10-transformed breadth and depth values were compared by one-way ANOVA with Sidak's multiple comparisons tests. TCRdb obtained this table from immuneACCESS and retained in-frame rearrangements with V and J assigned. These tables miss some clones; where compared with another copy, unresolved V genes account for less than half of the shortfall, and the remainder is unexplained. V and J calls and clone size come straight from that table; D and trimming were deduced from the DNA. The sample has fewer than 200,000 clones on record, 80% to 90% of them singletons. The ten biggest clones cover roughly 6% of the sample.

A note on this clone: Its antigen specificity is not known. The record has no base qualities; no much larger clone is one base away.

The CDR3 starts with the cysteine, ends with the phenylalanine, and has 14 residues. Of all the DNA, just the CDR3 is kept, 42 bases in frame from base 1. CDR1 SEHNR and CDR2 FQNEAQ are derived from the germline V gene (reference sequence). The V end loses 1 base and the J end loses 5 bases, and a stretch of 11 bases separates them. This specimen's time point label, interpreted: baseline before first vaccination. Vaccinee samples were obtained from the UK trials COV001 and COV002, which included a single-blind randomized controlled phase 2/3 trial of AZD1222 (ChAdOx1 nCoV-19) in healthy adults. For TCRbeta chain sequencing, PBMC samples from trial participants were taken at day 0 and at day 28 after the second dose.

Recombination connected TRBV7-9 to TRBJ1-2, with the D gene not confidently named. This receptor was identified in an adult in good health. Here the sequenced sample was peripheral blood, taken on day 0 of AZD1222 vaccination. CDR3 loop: CASSLEVTAYGYTF. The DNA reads TGTGCCAGCAGCTTAGAGGTGACGGCGTATGGCTACACCTTC. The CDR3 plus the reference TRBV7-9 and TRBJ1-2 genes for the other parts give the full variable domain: DTGVSQNPRHKITKRGQNVTFRCDPISEHNRLYWYRQTLGQGPEFLTYFQNEAQLEKSRLLSDRFSAERPKGSFSTLEIQRTEQGDSAMYLCASSLEVTAYGYTFGSGTRLTVV.